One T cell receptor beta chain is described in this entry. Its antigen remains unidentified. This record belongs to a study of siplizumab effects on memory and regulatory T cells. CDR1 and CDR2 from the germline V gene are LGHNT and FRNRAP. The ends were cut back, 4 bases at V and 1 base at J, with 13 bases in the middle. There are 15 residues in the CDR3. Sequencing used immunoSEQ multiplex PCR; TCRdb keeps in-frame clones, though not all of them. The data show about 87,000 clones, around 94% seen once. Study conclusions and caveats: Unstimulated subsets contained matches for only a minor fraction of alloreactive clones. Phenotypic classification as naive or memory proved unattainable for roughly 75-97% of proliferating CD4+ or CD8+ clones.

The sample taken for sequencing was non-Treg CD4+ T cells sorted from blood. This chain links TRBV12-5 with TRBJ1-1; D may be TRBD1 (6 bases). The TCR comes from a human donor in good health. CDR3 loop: CASGSGDIKNTEAFF. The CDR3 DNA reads TGTGCTAGTGGTTCCGGGGACATCAAGAACACTGAAGCTTTCTTT.